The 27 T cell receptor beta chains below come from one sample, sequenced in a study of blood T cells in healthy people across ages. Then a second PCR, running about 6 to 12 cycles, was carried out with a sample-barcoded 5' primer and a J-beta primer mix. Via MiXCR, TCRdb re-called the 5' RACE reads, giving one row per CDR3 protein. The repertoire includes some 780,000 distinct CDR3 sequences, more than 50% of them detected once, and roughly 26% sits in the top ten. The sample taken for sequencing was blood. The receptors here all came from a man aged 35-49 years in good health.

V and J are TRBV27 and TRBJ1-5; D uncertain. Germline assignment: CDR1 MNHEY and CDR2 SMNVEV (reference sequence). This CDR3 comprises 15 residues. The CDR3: CTGSPGRNSNQPQHF. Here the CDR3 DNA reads TGTACCGGCAGTCCAGGACGTAATAGCAATCAGCCCCAGCATTTT.

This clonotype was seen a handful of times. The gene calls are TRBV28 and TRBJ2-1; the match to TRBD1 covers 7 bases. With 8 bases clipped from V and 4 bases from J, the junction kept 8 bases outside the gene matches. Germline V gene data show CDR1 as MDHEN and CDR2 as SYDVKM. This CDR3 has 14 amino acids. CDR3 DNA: TGTGCCAGCGGAGAAGGGGGCAGTTACAATGAGCAGTTCTTC. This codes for CASGEGGSYNEQFF. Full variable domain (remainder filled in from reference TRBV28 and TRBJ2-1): DVKVTQSSRYLVKRTGEKVFLECVQDMDHENMFWYRQDPGLGLRLIYFSYDVKMKEKGDIPEGYSVSREKKERFSLILESASTNQTSMYLCASGEGGSYNEQFFGPGTRLTVL.

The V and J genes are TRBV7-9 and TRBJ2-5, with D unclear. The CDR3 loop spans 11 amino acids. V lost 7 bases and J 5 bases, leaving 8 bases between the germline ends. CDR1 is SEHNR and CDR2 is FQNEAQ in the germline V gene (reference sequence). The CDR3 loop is CASTPIETQYF. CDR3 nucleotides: TGTGCCAGCACCCCGATCGAGACCCAGTACTTC.

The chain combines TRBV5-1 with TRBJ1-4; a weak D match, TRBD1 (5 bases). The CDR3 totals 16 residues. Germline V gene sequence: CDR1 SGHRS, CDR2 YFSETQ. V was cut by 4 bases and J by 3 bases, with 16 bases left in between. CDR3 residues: CASSPGGGGSNEKLFF. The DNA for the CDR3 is TGCGCCAGCAGCCCAGGTGGGGGTGGATCTAATGAAAAACTGTTTTTT.

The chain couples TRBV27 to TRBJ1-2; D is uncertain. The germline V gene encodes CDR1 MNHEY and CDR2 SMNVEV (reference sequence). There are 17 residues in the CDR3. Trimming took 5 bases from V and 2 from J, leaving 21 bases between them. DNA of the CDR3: TGTGCCAGCAGTACAGATCAGGCCCATCACGGGAACTATGGCTACACCTTC. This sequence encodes CASSTDQAHHGNYGYTF.

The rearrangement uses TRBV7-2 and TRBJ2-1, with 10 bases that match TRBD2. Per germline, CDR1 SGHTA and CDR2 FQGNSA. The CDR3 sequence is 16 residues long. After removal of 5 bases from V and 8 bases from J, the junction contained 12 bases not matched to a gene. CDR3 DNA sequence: TGTGCCAGCAGCCGAGACATCACCAGCGGGAGGGATGAGCAGTTCTTC. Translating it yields CASSRDITSGRDEQFF. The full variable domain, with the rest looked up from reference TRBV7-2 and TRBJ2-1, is GAGVSQSPSNKVTEKGKDVELRCDPISGHTALYWYRQSLGQGLEFLIYFQGNSAPDKSGLPSDRFSAERTGGSVSTLTIQRTQQEDSAVYLCASSRDITSGRDEQFFGPGTRLTVL.

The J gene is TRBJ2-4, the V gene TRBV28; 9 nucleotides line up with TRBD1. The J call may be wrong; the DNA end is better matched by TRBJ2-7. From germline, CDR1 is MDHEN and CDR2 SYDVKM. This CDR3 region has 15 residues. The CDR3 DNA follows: TGTGCCAGCAGCCCAACCCCTGGACAGGGGCACGAGCAGTACTTC. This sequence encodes CASSPTPGQGHEQYF.

CDR3 coding DNA: TGTGCCAGCAGTCCACAGGGGGCCCGGTCTCGTGAGCAGTACTTC. This translates into CASSPQGARSREQYF. The rearrangement uses TRBV28 and TRBJ2-7; the match to TRBD1 covers 9 bases. Germline values: CDR1 MDHEN, CDR2 SYDVKM. CDR3 length: 15 residues. Trimming removed 5 bases from V and 7 bases from J; junction bases left unmatched: 12.

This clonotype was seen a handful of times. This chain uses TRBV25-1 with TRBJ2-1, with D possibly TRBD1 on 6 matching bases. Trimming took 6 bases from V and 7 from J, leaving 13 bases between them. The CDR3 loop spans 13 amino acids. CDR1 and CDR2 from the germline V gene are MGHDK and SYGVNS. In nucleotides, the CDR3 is TGTGCCAGCAGACAGGGTAGTATAAATGAGCAGTTCTTC. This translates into CASRQGSINEQFF.

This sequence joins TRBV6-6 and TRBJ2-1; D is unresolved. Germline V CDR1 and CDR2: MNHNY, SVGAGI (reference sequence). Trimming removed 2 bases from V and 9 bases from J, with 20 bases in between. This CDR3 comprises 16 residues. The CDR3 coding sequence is TGTGCCAGCAGTTACGCCTCATCCTATCCCCACATTGAGCAGTTCTTC. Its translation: CASSYASSYPHIEQFF.

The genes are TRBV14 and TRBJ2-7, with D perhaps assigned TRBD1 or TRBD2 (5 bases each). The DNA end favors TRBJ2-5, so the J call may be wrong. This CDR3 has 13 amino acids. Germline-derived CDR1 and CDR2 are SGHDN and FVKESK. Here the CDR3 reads CASSQGDSATQYF. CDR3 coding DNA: TGTGCCAGCAGCCAGGGAGACAGCGCGACCCAGTACTTC.

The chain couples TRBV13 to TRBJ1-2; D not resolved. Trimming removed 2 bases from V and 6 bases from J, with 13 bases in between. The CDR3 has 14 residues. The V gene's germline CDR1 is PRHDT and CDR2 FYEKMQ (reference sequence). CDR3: CASSLYRVSDGYTF. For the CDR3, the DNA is TGTGCCAGCAGCTTATATCGGGTTAGCGATGGCTACACCTTC. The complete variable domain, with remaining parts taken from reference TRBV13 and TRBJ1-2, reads AAGVIQSPRHLIKEKRETATLKCYPIPRHDTVYWYQQGPGQDPQFLISFYEKMQSDKGSIPDRFSAQQFSDYHSELNMSSLELGDSALYFCASSLYRVSDGYTFGSGTRLTVV.

The CDR3: CASSLGKAGSTQYF. The CDR3 nucleotides read TGCGCCAGCAGCTTGGGGAAAGCAGGGTCGACCCAGTACTTC. The chain links TRBV5-1 to TRBJ2-7, with D tentatively TRBD1 (5 bases). The J call is doubtful: the DNA matches TRBJ2-5 better. The CDR3 sequence is 14 residues long. Germline CDR1 and CDR2: SGHRS and YFSETQ.

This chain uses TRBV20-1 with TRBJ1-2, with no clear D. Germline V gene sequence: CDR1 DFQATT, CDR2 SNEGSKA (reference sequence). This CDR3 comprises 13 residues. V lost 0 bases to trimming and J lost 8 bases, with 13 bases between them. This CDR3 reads CSARDFRETGYTF. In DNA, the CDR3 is TGCAGTGCTAGAGATTTCCGGGAAACAGGCTACACCTTC.

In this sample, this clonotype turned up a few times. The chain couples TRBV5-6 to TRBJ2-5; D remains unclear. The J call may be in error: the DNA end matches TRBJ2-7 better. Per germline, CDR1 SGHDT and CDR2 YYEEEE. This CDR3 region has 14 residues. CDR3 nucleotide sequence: TGTGCCAGCAGCCTTATTCGGGTCTTCTACGAGCAGTACTTC. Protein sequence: CASSLIRVFYEQYF.

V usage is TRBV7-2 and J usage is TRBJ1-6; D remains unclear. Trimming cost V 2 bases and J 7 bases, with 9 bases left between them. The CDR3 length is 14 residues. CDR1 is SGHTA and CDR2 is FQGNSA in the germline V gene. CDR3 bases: TGTGCCAGCAGCTTACGGAAGCAGAATTCACCCCTCCACTTT. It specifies CASSLRKQNSPLHF.

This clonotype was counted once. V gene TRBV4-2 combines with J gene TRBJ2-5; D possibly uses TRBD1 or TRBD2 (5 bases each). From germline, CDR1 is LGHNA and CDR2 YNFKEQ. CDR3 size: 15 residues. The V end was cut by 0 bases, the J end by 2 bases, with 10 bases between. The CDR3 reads CASSQEGDGQETQYF. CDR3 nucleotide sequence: TGTGCCAGCAGCCAAGAGGGGGACGGGCAAGAGACCCAGTACTTC.

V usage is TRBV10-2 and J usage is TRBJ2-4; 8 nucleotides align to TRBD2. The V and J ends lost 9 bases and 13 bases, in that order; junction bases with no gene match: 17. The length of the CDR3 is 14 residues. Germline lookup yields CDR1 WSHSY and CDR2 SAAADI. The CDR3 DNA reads TGCGCCAGTAAGCGGGAGCTAGATACGTGGGAGCAGTACTTC. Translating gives CASKRELDTWEQYF.

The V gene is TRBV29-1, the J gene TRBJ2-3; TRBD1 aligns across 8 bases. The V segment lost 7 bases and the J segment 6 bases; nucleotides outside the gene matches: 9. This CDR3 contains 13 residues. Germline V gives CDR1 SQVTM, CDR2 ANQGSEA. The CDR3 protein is CSARQGAKDTQYF. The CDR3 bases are TGCAGCGCCAGGCAGGGGGCAAAGGATACGCAGTATTTT.

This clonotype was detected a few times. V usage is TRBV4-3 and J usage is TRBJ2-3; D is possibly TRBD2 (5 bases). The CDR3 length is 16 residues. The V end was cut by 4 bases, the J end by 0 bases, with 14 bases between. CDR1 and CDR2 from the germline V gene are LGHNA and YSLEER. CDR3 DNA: TGCGCCAGCAGCCCGAGTGGGAGTCCGAGCACAGATACGCAGTATTTT. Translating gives CASSPSGSPSTDTQYF.

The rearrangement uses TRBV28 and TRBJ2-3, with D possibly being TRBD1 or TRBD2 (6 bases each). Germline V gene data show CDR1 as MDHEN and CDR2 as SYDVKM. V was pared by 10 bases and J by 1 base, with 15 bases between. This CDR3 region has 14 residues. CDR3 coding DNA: TGTGCCATTACGGGGGCCGTTGGCACAGATACGCAGTATTTT. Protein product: CAITGAVGTDTQYF.

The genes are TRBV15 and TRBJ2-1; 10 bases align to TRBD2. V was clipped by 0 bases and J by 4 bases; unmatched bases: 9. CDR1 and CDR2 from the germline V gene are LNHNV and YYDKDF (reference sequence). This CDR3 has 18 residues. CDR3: CATSRDLRAGGLYNEQFF. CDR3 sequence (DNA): TGTGCCACCAGCAGAGATCTGCGAGCGGGAGGGCTTTACAATGAGCAGTTCTTC.

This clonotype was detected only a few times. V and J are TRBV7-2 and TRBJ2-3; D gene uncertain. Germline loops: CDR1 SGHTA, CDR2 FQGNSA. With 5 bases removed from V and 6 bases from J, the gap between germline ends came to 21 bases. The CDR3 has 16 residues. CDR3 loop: CASSPQSTQSRDTQYF. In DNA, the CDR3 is TGTGCCAGCAGCCCCCAAAGTACCCAGTCGAGGGATACGCAGTATTTT.

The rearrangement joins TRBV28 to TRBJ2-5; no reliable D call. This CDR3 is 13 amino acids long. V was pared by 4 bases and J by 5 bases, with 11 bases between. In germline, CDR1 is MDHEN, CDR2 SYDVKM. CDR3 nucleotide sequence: TGTGCCAGCAGTTCCCTCGTTGGGGAGACCCAGTACTTC. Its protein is CASSSLVGETQYF.

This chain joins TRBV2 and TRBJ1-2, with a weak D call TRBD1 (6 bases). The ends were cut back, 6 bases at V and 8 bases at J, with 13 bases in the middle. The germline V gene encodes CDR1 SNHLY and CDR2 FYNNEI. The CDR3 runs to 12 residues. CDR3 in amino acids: CASRPRTAGYTF. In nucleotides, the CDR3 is TGTGCCAGCAGACCTCGGACAGCGGGCTACACCTTC. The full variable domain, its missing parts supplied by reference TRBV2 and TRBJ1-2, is EPEVTQTPSHQVTQMGQEVILRCVPISNHLYFYWYRQILGQKVEFLVSFYNNEISEKSEIFDDQFSVERPDGSNFTLKIRSTKLEDSAMYFCASRPRTAGYTFGSGTRLTVV.

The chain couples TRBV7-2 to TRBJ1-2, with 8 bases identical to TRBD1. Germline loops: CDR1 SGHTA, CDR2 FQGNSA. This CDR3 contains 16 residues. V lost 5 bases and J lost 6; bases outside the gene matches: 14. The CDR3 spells CASSTQPGQVSHGYTF. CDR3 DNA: TGTGCCAGCAGCACCCAACCGGGACAGGTTAGCCATGGCTACACCTTC. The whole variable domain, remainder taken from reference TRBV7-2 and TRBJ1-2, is GAGVSQSPSNKVTEKGKDVELRCDPISGHTALYWYRQSLGQGLEFLIYFQGNSAPDKSGLPSDRFSAERTGGSVSTLTIQRTQQEDSAVYLCASSTQPGQVSHGYTFGSGTRLTVV.

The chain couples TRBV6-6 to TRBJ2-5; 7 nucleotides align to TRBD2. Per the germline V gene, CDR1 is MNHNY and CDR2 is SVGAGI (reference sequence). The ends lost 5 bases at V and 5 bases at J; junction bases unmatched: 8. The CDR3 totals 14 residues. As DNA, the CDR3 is TGTGCCAGCAGTCCAGCGGGGAGTCGGGAGACCCAGTACTTC. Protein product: CASSPAGSRETQYF.